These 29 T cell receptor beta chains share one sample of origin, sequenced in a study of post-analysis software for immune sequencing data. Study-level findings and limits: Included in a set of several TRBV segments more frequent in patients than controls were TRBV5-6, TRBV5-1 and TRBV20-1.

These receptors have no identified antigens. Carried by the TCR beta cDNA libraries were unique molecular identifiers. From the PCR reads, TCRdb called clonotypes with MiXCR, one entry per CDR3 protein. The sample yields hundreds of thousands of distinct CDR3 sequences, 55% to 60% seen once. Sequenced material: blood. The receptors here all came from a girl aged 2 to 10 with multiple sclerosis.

The CDR3 region has the DNA TGTGCCATCAGTGAGTCGCCAGGCACCTACGAGCAGTACTTC. Amino acids: CAISESPGTYEQYF. V gene TRBV10-3 combines with J gene TRBJ2-7; D gene unclear. Trimming stripped 0 bases from V and 2 bases from J, with 8 bases between. The CDR3 sequence is 14 residues long. The germline gives CDR1 ENHRY, CDR2 SYGVKD.

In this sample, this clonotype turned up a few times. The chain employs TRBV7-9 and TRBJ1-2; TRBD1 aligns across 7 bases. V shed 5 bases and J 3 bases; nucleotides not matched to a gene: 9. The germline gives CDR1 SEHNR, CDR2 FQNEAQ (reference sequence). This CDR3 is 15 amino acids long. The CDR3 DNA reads TGTGCCAGCAGCCCTACGGAAGGGGGCGACTATGGCTACACCTTC. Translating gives CASSPTEGGDYGYTF.

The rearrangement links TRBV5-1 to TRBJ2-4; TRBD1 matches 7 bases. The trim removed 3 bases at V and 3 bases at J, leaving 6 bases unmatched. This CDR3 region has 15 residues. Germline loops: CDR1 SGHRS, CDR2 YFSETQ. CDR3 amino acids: CASSSQGDGKNIQYF. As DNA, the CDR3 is TGCGCCAGCAGCTCGCAGGGGGATGGCAAAAACATTCAGTACTTC.

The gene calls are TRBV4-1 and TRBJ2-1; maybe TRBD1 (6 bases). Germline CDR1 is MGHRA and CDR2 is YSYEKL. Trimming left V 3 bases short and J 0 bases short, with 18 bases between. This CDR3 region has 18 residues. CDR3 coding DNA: TGCGCCAGCAGCCAGCTAAGGACAGTCGCCAGCTCCTACAATGAGCAGTTCTTC. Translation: CASSQLRTVASSYNEQFF.

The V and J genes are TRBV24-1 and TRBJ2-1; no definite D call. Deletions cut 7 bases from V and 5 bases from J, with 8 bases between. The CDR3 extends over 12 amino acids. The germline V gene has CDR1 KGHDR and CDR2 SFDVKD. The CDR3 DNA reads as TGTGCCACCAGAGGAGAAAACAATGAGCAGTTCTTC. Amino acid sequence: CATRGENNEQFF.

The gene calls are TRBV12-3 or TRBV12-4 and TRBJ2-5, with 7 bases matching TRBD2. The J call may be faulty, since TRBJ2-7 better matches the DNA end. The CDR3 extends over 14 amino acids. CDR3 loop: CASRLREVGYEQYF. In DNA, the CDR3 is TGTGCCAGCAGGTTACGGGAGGTTGGATACGAGCAGTACTTC.

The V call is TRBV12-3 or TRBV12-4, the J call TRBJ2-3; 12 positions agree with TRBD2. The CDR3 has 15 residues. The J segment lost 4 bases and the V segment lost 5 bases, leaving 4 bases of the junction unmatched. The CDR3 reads CASSPSGGGPDTQYF. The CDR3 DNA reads TGTGCCAGCAGTCCTAGCGGGGGGGGCCCAGATACGCAGTATTTT.

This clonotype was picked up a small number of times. The CDR3 DNA follows: TGCAGTGCTCCTACTAGCGGGGGATTTGGCACAGATACGCAGTATTTT. Protein product: CSAPTSGGFGTDTQYF. The chain is built from TRBV20-1 and TRBJ2-3; 11 positions match TRBD2. The CDR3 loop spans 16 amino acids. Trimming removed 5 bases from V and 1 base from J; junction bases left unmatched: 8. The germline V gene encodes CDR1 DFQATT and CDR2 SNEGSKA (reference sequence).

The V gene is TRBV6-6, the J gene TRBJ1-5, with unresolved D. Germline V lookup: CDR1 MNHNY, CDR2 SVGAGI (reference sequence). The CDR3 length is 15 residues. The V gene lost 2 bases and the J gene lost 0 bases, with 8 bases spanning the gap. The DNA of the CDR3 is TGTGCCAGCAGTTACGGGAGTTATAGCAATCAGCCCCAGCATTTT. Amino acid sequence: CASSYGSYSNQPQHF.

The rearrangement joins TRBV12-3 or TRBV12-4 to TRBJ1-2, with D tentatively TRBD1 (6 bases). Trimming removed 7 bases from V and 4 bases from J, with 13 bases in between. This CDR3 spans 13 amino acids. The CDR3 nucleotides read TGTGCCAGCACATCCGGGACACCCTATGGCTACACCTTC. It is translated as CASTSGTPYGYTF.

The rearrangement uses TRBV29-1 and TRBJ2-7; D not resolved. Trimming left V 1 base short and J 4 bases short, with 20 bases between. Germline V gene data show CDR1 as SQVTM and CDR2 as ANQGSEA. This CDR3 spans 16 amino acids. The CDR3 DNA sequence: TGCAGCGTTGAAGTCAGAAAGGTAGTTACCCCTTACGAGCAGTACTTC. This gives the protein CSVEVRKVVTPYEQYF.

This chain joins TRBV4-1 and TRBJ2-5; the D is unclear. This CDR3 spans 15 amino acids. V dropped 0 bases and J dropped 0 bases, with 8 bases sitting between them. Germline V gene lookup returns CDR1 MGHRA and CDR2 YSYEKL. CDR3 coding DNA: TGCGCCAGCAGCCAAGATTGGCTCCACCAAGAGACCCAGTACTTC. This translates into CASSQDWLHQETQYF.

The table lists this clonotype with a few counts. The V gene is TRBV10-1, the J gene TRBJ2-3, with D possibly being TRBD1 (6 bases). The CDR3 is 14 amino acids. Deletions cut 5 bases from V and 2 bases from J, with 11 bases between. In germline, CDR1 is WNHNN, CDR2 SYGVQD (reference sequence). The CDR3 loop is CASSRDIYTDTQYF. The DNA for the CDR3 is TGCGCCAGCAGTCGGGACATATACACAGATACGCAGTATTTT.

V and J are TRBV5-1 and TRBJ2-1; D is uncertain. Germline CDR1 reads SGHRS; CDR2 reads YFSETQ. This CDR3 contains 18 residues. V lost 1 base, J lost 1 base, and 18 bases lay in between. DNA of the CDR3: TGCGCCAGCAGCTTGATTCATGTACAGATTGGATCCTACAATGAGCAGTTCTTC. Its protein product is CASSLIHVQIGSYNEQFF.

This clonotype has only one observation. The CDR3 nucleotides read TGTGCCAGCAGCTTGGCCGGACAGGCGGGCAATCAGCCCCAGCATTTT. Its translation: CASSLAGQAGNQPQHF. The chain combines TRBV5-5 with TRBJ1-5; 7 nucleotides match TRBD1. Per germline, CDR1 SGHKS and CDR2 YYEKEE (reference sequence). J gave up 2 bases and V 0 bases, and 5 bases lay outside the gene matches. The CDR3 totals 16 residues.

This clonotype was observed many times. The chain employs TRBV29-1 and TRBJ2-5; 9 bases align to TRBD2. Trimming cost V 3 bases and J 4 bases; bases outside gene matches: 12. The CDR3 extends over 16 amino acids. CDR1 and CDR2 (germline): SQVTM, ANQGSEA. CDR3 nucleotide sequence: TGCAGCGTTGATGGACTAGCGAGAAGGCAGTTAGAGACCCAGTACTTC. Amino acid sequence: CSVDGLARRQLETQYF. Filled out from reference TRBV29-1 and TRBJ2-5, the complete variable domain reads SAVISQKPSRDICQRGTSLTIQCQVDSQVTMMFWYRQQPGQSLTLIATANQGSEATYESGFVIDKFPISRPNLTFSTLTVSNMSPEDSSIYLCSVDGLARRQLETQYFGPGTRLLVL.

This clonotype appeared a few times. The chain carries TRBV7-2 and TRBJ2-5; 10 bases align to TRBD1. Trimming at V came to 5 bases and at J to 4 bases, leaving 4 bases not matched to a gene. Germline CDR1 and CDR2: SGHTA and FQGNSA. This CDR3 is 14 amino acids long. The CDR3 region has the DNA TGTGCCAGCAGCCGATGGGACAGGGGAGAGACCCAGTACTTC. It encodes CASSRWDRGETQYF.

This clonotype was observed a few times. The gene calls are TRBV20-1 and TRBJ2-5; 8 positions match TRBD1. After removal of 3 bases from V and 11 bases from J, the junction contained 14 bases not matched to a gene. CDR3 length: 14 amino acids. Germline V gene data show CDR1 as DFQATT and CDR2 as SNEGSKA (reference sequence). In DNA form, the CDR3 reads TGCAGTGCTAGGTTTCCAGGGGGCAGGTATGAGCAGTACTTC. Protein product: CSARFPGGRYEQYF.

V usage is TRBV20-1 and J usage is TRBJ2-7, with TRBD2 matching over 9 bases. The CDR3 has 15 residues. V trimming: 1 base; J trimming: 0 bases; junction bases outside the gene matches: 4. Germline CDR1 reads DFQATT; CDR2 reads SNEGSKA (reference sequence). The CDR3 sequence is CSARAGTSPSYEQYF. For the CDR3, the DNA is TGCAGTGCTAGAGCCGGGACTAGCCCCTCCTACGAGCAGTACTTC.

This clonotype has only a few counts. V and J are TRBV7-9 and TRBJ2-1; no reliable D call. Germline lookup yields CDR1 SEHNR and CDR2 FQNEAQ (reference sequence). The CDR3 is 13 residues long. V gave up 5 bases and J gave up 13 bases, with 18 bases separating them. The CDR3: CASSSRTDPDQFF. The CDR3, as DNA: TGTGCCAGCAGCAGTCGGACGGACCCTGATCAGTTCTTC.

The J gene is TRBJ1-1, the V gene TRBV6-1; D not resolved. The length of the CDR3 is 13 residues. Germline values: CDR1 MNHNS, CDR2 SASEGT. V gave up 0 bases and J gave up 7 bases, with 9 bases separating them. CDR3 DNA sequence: TGTGCCAGCAGTGAAGCGGGCAGACTTGAAGCTTTCTTT. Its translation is CASSEAGRLEAFF.

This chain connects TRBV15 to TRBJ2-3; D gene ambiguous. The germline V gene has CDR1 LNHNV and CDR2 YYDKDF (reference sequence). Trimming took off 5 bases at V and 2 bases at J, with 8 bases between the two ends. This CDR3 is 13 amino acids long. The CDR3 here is CATSGTITDTQYF. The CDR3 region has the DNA TGTGCCACCAGCGGTACCATCACAGATACGCAGTATTTT.

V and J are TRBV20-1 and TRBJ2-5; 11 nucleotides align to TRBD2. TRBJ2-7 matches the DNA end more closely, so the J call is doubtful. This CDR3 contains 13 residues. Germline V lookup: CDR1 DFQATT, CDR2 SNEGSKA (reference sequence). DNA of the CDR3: TGCAGTGCGGGGACTAGCGGACCAGGCGAGCAGTACTTC. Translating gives CSAGTSGPGEQYF.

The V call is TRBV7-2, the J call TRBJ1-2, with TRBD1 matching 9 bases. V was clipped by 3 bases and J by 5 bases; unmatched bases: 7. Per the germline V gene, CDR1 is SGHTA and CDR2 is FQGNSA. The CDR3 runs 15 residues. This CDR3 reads CASSFWTGAQYGYTF. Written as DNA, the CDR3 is TGTGCCAGCAGCTTTTGGACAGGGGCTCAGTATGGCTACACCTTC.

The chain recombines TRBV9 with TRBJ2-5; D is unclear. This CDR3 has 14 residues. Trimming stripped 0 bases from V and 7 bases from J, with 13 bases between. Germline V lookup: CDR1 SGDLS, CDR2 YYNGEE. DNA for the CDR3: TGTGCCAGCAGCGTAGGCCCCGAGGCTGGGACCCAGTACTTC. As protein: CASSVGPEAGTQYF.

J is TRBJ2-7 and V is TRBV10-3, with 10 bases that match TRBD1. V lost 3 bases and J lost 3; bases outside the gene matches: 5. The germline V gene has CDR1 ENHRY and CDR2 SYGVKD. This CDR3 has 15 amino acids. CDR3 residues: CAISDPGQGVYEQYF. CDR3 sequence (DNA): TGTGCCATCAGTGACCCCGGACAGGGGGTCTACGAGCAGTACTTC.

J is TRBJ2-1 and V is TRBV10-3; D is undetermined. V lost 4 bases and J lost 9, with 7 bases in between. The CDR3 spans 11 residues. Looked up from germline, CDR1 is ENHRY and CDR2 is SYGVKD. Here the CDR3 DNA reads TGTGCCATCAGTGTCACTGTTGAGCAGTTCTTC. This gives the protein CAISVTVEQFF.

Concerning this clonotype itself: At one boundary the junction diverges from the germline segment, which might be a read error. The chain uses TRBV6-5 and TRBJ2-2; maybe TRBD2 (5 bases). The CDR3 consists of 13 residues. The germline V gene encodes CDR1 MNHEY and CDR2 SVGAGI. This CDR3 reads CASSYWRSGERFF. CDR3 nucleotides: TGTGCCAGCAGTTACTGGCGGTCCGGGGAGCGGTTTTTT.

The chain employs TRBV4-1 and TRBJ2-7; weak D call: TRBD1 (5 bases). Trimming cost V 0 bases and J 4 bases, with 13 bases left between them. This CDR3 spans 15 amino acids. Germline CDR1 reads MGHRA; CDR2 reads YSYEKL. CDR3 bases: TGCGCCAGCAGCCAAGAGGAAAGGGGTCCATACGAGCAGTACTTC. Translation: CASSQEERGPYEQYF.